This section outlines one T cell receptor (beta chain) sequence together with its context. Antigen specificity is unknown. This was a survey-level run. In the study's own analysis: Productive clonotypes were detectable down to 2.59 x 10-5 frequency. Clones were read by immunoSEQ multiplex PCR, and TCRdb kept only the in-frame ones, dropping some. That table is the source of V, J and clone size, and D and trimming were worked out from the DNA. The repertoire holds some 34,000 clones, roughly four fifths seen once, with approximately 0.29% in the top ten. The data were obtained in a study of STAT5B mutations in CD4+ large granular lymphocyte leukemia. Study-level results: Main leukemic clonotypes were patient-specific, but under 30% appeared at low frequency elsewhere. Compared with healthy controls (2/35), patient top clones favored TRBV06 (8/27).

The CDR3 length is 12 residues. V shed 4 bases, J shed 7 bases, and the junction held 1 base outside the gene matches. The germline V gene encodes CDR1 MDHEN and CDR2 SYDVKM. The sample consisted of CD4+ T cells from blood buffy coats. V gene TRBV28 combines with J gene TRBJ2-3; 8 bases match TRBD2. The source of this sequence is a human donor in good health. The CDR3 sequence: CASSSGGNTQYF. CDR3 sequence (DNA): TGTGCCAGCAGTTCGGGGGGGAATACGCAGTATTTT.